This entry describes one T cell receptor (beta chain). This specimen comes from a study of cytomegalovirus exposure and HLA in healthy donors. The CDR3 spans 14 residues. V shed 6 bases and J shed 1 base, with 12 bases lying between them. Germline CDR1 reads LNHDA; CDR2 reads SQIVND (reference sequence). PCR was performed using 60 Vbeta and 13 Jbeta primers. Measured with immunoSEQ multiplex PCR; TCRdb has only the in-frame clones, and not every one. Of under 300,000 clones detected, around 66% appear once; the ten largest clones hold 2% to 2.5%. The clonotype originates from a female donor in good health and CMV-seronegative. V gene TRBV19 combines with J gene TRBJ2-5; weak D call: TRBD2 (5 bases). Sequencing was performed on PBMCs. The CDR3 region has the DNA TGTGCCAGTAGGGCGGGCACCAGCCAAGAGACCCAGTACTTC. It specifies CASRAGTSQETQYF. Variable domain in full (rest from reference TRBV19 and TRBJ2-5): DGGITQSPKYLFRKEGQNVTLSCEQNLNHDAMYWYRQDPGQGLRLIYYSQIVNDFQKGDIAEGYSVSREKKESFPLTVTSAQKNPTAFYLCASRAGTSQETQYFGPGTRLLVL.